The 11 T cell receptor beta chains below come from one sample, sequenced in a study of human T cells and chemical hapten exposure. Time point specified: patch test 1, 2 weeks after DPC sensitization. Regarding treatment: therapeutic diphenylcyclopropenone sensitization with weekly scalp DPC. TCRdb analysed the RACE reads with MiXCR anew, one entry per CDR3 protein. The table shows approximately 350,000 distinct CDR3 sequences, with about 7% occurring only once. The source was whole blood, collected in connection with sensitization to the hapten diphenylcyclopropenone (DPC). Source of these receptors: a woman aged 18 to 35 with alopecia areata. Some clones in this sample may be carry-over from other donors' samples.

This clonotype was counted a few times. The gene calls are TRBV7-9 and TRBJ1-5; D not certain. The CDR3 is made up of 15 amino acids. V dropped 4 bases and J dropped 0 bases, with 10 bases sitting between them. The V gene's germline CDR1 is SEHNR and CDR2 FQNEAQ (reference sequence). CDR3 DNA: TGTGCCAGCAGCTCTGACACGTATAGCAATCAGCCCCAGCATTTT. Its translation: CASSSDTYSNQPQHF.

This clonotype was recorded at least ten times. CDR3 sequence: CASSDGSTGELFF. CDR3 sequence (DNA): TGTGCCAGCAGTGACGGCAGCACCGGGGAGCTGTTTTTT. The chain employs TRBV6-4 and TRBJ2-2; D gene ambiguous. Germline CDR1 MRHNA, CDR2 SNTAGT. V gave up 2 bases and J gave up 4 bases, with 5 bases separating them. The CDR3 length is 13 residues.

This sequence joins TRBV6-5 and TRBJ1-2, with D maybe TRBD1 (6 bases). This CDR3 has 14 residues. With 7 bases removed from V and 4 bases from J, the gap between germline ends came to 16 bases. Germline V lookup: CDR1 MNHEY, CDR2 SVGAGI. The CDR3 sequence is CASTEVTGRYGYTF. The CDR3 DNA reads TGTGCCAGCACGGAAGTGACAGGACGCTATGGCTACACCTTC.

Here the CDR3 reads CSTLQGGLSYNEQFF. CDR3 DNA sequence: TGCAGCACTCTTCAAGGGGGCCTCTCCTACAATGAGCAGTTCTTC. The chain is built from TRBV29-1 and TRBJ2-1, with 7 bases matching TRBD1. V was pared by 8 bases and J by 0 bases, with 10 bases of the junction left unmatched. The CDR3 covers 15 residues. In germline, CDR1 is SQVTM, CDR2 ANQGSEA.

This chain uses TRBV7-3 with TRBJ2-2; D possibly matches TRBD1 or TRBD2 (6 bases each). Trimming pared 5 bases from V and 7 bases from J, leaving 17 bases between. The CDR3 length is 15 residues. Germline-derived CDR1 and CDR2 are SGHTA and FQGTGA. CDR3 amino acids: CASSGWGAAGGELFF. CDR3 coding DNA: TGTGCCAGCAGCGGATGGGGGGCCGCTGGCGGGGAGCTGTTTTTT.

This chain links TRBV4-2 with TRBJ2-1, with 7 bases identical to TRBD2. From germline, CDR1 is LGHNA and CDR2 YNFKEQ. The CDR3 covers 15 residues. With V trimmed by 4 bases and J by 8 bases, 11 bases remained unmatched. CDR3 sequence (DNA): TGTGCCAGCAGCCCCCAACGCCAGGGAGGGTATGAGCAGTTCTTC. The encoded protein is CASSPQRQGGYEQFF.

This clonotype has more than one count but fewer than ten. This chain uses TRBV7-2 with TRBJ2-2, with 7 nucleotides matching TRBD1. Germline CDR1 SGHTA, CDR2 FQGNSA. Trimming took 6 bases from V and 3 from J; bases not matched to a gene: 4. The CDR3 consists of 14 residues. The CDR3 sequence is CASSRTGYTGELFF. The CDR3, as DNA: TGTGCCAGCAGTCGGACAGGCTACACCGGGGAGCTGTTTTTT.

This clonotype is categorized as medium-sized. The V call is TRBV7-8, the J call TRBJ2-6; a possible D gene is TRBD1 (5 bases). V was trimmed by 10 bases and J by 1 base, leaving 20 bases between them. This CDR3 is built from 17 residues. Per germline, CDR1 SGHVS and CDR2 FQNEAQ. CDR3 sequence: CATSSMTDFSGANVLTF. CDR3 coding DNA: TGTGCCACAAGCTCTATGACAGATTTTTCTGGGGCCAACGTCCTGACTTTC.

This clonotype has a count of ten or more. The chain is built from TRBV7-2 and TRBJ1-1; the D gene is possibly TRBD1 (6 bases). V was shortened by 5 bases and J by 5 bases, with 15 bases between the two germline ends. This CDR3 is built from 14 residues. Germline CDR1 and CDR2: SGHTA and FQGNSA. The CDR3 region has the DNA TGTGCCAGCAGCAGACAGGCGACGAGGACTGAAGCTTTCTTT. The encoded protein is CASSRQATRTEAFF.

CDR3 DNA: TGTGCCAGCAGCCCCCCGGGCCTCCCTCGGCAGTACTTC. This sequence encodes CASSPPGLPRQYF. This rearrangement joins TRBV9 to TRBJ2-7; D is unresolved. V lost 4 bases and J 9 bases, leaving 17 bases between the germline ends. The V gene's germline CDR1 is SGDLS and CDR2 YYNGEE. CDR3 size: 13 residues. Supplemented by reference TRBV9 and TRBJ2-7, the full variable domain reads DSGVTQTPKHLITATGQRVTLRCSPRSGDLSVYWYQQSLDQGLQFLIQYYNGEERAKGNILERFSAQQFPDLHSELNLSSLELGDSALYFCASSPPGLPRQYFGPGTRLTVT.

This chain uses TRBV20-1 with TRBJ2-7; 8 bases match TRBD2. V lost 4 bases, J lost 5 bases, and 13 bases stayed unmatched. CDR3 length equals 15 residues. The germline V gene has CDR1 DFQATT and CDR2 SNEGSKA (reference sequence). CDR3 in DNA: TGCAGTGCTAACGGGAGGGACCCAGTTCTGGACGAGCAGTACTTC. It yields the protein CSANGRDPVLDEQYF.